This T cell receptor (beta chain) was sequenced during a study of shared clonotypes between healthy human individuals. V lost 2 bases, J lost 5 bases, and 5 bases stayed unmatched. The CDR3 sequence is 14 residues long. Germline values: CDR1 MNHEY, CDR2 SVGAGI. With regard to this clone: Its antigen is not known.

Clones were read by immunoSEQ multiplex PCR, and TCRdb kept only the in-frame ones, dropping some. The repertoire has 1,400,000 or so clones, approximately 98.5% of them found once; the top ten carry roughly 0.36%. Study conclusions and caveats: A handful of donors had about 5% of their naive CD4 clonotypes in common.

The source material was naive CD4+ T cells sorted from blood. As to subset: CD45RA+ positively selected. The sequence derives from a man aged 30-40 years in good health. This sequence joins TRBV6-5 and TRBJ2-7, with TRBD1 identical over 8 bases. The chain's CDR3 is CASSYLRGLHEQYF. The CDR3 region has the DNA TGTGCCAGCAGTTACCTCAGGGGGCTCCACGAGCAGTACTTC.